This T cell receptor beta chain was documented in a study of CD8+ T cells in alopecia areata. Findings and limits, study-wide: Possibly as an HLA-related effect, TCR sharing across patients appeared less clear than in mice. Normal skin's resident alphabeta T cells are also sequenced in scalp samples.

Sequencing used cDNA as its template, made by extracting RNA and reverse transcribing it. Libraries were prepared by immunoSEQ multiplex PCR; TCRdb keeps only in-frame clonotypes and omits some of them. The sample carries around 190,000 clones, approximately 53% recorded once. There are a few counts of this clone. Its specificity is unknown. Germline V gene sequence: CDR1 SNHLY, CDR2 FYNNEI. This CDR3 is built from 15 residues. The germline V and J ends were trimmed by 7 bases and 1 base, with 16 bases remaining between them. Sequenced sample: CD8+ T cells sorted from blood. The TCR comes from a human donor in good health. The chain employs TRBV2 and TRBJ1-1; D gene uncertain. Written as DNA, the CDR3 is TGTGCCAGCACCGAAGGACGGCTGGGGAACACTGAAGCTTTCTTT. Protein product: CASTEGRLGNTEAFF.